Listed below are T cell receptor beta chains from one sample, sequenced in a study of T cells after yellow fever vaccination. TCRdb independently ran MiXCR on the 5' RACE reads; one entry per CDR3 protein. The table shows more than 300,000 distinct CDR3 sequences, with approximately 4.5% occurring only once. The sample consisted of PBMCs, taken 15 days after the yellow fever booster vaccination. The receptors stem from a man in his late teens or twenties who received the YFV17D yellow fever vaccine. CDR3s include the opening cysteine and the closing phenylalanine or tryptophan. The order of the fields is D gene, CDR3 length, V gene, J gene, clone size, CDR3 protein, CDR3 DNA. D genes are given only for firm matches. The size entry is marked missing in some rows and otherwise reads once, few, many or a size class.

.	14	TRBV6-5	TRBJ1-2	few	CASSYLRGNYGYTF	TGTGCCAGCAGTTACCTACGGGGGAACTATGGCTACACCTTC
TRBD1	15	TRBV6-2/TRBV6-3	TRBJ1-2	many	CASRPGQGSAGRYTF	TGTGCCAGCAGACCCGGACAGGGGTCGGCCGGTCGCTACACCTTC
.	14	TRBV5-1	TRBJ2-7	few	CASSLRDTFYEQYF	TGCGCCAGCAGCTTGCGGGACACCTTCTACGAGCAGTACTTC
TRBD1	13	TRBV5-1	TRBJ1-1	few	CASSAGTGGEAFF	TGCGCCAGCAGTGCCGGGACAGGGGGGGAAGCTTTCTTT
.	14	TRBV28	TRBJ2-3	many	CAGSRGSYTDTQYF	TGTGCCGGTTCAAGGGGCTCATACACAGATACGCAGTATTTT
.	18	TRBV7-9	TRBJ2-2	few	CASSLARSLAANTGELFF	TGTGCCAGCAGCTTAGCACGTTCTTTGGCAGCGAACACCGGGGAGCTGTTTTTT
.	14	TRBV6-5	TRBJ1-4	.	CASSKTGYGEKLFF	TGTGCCAGCAGTAAGACAGGCTATGGTGAAAAACTGTTTTTT
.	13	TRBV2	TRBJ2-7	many	CASTRQDSYEQYF	TGTGCCAGCACCCGACAGGACTCCTACGAGCAGTACTTC
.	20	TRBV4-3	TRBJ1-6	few	CASSQENLVLPQPINSPLHF	TGCGCCAGCAGCCAAGAAAATTTGGTCTTGCCGCAGCCAATTAATTCACCCCTCCACTTT
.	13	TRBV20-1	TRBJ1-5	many	CSASQGPGQPQHF	TGCAGTGCTTCACAGGGTCCGGGCCAGCCCCAGCATTTT
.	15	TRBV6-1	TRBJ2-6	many	CASSLQRSGANVLTF	TGTGCCAGCAGTCTACAAAGATCTGGGGCCAACGTCCTGACTTTC
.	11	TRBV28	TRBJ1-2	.	CASRASGGYTF	TGTGCCAGCAGGGCCTCGGGTGGCTACACCTTC
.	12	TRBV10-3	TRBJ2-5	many	CAISEPYAPQYF	TGTGCCATCAGTGAGCCTTATGCGCCCCAGTACTTC
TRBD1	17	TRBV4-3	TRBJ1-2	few	CASSQGTGRGRNYGYTF	TGCGCCAGCAGCCAAGGGACAGGGAGAGGGAGAAACTATGGCTACACCTTC
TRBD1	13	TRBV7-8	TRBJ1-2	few	CASRDRGRNGYTF	TGTGCCAGCAGGGACAGGGGAAGAAATGGCTACACCTTC
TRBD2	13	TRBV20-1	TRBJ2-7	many	CSARTSGGYEQYF	TGCAGTGCAAGGACTAGCGGGGGGTACGAGCAGTACTTC
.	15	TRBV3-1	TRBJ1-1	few	CASSQDNEAGTEAFF	TGTGCCAGCAGCCAAGATAATGAGGCAGGCACTGAAGCTTTCTTT
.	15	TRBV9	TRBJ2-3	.	CASSTPRTDTDTQYF	TGTGCCAGCAGCACTCCCAGGACCGACACAGATACGCAGTATTTT
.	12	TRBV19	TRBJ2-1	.	CASSAAGQNQFF	TGTGCCAGTAGTGCCGCAGGACAGAATCAGTTCTTC
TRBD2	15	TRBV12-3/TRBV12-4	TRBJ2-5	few	CASSRGSGGVETQYF	TGTGCCAGCAGCCGGGGTAGCGGGGGGGTGGAGACCCAGTACTTC
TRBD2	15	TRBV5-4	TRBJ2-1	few	CASSPGGTSYNEQFF	TGTGCCAGCAGCCCGGGAGGGACCAGTTACAATGAGCAGTTCTTC
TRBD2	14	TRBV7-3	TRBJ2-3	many	CASGLAGATDTQYF	TGTGCCTCGGGACTAGCGGGGGCCACAGATACGCAGTATTTT
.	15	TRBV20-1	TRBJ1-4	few	CSARDSGATNEKLFF	TGCAGTGCTAGAGATTCGGGGGCGACTAATGAAAAACTGTTTTTT
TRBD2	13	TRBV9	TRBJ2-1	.	CASTSGIYNEQFF	TGTGCCAGCACTAGCGGGATCTACAATGAGCAGTTCTTC
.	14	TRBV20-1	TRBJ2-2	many	CSARERGNTGELFF	TGCAGTGCTAGAGAACGGGGAAACACCGGGGAGCTGTTTTTT
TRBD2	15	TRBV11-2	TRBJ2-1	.	CASSSVAGGQSEQFF	TGTGCCAGCAGCTCGGTGGCGGGGGGGCAGAGTGAGCAGTTCTTC
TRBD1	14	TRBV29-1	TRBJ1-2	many	CSAQTGGTNYGYTF	TGCAGCGCCCAGACAGGGGGGACTAACTATGGCTACACCTTC
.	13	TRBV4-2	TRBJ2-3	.	CASSEQFTDTQYF	TGTGCCAGCAGCGAGCAATTCACAGATACGCAGTATTTT
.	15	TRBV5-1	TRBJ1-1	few	CASSNAETVNTEAFF	TGCGCCAGCAGCAATGCCGAAACGGTGAACACTGAAGCTTTCTTT
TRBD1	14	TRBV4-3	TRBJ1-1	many	CASSHRTGNTEAFF	TGCGCCAGCAGCCACCGGACAGGAAACACTGAAGCTTTCTTT
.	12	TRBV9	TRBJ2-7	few	CASSASRGEQYF	TGTGCCAGCAGCGCTAGTAGGGGCGAGCAGTACTTC
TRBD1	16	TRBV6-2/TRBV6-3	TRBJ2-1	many	CASRTYRGESYNEQFF	TGTGCCAGCAGAACCTACAGGGGGGAATCCTACAATGAGCAGTTCTTC
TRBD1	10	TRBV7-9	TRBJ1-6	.	CAAGGSPLHF	TGTGCCGCAGGGGGTTCACCCCTCCACTTT
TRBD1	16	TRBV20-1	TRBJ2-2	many	CSARDEGTGVWGELFF	TGCAGTGCTAGAGATGAGGGGACAGGGGTTTGGGGGGAGCTGTTTTTT
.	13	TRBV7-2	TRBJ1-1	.	CASSSTVGAAPLF	TGTGCCAGCAGCTCGACCGTAGGGGCGGCCCCCCTCTTT
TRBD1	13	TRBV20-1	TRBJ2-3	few	CSARDRRTDTQYF	TGCAGTGCTAGGGACAGGCGCACAGATACGCAGTATTTT